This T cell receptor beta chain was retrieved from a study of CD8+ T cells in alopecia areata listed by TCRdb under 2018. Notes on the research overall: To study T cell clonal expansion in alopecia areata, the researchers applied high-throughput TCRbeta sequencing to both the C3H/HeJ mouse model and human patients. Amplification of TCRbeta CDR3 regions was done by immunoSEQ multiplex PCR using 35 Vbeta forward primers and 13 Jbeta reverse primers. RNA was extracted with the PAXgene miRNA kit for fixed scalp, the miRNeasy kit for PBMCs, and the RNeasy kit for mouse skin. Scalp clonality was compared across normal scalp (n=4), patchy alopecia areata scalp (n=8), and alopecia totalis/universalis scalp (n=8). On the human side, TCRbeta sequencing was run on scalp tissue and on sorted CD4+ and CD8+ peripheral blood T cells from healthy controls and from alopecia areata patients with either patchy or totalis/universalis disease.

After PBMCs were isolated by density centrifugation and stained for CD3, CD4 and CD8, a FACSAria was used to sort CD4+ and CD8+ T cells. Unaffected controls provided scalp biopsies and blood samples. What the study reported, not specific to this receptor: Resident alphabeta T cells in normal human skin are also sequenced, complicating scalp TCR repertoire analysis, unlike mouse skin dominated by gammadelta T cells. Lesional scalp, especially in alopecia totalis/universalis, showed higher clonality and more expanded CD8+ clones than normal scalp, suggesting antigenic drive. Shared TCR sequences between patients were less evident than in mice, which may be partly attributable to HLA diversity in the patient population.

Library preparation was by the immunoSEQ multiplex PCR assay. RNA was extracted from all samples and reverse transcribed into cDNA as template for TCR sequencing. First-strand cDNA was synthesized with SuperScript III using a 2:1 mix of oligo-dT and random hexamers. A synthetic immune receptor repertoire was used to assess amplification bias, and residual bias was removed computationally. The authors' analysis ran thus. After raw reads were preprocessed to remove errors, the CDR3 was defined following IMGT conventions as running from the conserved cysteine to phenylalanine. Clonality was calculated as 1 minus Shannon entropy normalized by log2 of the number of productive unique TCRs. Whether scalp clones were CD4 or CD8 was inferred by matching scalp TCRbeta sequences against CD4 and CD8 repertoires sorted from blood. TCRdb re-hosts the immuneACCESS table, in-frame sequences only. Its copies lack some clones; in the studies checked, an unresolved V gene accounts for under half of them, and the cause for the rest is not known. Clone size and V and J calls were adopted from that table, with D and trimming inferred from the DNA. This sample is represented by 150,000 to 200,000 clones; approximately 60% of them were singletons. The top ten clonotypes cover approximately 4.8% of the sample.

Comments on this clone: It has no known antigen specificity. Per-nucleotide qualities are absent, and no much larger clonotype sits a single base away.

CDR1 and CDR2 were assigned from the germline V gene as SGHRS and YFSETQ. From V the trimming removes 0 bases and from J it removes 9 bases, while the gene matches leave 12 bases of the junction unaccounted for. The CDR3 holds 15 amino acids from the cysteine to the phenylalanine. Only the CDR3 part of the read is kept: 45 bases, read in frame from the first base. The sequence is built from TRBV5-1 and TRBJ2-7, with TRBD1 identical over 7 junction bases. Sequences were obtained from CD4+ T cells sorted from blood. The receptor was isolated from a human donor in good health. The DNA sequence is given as TGCGCCAGCAGCTTGGAGGGGGCGCGTTCAGCCGGGCAGTACTTC. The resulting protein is CASSLEGARSAGQYF.